A selection of T cell receptor beta chains follows, all from one sample in a study of naive and memory T cell subsets. TCRdb re-analysed the UMI-ligation and nested PCR reads in MiXCR, keeping a single row per CDR3 protein. The sample lists 95,000 to 150,000 distinct CDR3 sequences, about 36% occurring once. The sample taken for sequencing was central memory CD4+ T cells from blood. The source of these receptors is a human donor in good health. CDR3s leave out the opening cysteine and the closing phenylalanine or tryptophan. The size field is filled for only some rows; it gives once, few, many or a size class.

J gene: TRBJ2-2; clone size: NA; V gene: TRBV7-9; CDR3 protein: ASTPRSSNLAGELF
J gene: TRBJ2-5; clone size: few; V gene: TRBV6-5; CDR3 protein: ERAGGKEETQY
J gene: TRBJ2-7; clone size: NA; V gene: TRBV27; CDR3 protein: ASSSPGLAVYEQY
J gene: TRBJ1-6; clone size: NA; V gene: TRBV6-5; CDR3 protein: ASSGSQGGGSPLH
J gene: TRBJ2-1; clone size: NA; V gene: TRBV19; CDR3 protein: ASRSGTAGSYNEQF
J gene: TRBJ1-2; clone size: few; V gene: TRBV27; CDR3 protein: ASSSRQGAAVVYGYT
J gene: TRBJ1-4; clone size: NA; V gene: TRBV5-1; CDR3 protein: ASSLSRQNEKLF
J gene: TRBJ2-3; clone size: NA; V gene: TRBV18; CDR3 protein: ASSPLAVSTDTQY
J gene: TRBJ2-1; clone size: NA; V gene: TRBV6-2/TRBV6-3; CDR3 protein: ASRKGTNEQF
J gene: TRBJ2-3; clone size: NA; V gene: TRBV5-1; CDR3 protein: ASSLRVAGGGPDTQY
J gene: TRBJ2-7; clone size: NA; V gene: TRBV20-1; CDR3 protein: SARDLRLSSYEQY
J gene: TRBJ2-5; clone size: NA; V gene: TRBV20-1; CDR3 protein: SARDPSWRESYETQY
J gene: TRBJ1-6; clone size: few; V gene: TRBV25-1; CDR3 protein: ASRRSGTYNSPLH